This is a list of T cell receptor beta chains from one sample in a study of T cells after yellow fever vaccination. TCRdb redid the calling of the 5' RACE reads with MiXCR, one entry per CDR3 protein. The table shows about 300,000 distinct CDR3 sequences, with 8.7% occurring only once. This sample comprised CD4+ T cells sorted from PBMCs, obtained 5 days after the yellow fever booster vaccination. These receptors were collected from a man aged 18 to 35 who received the YFV17D yellow fever vaccine. The conserved cysteine and the conserved F or W are not part of the CDR3 here. D genes are given only for firm matches. A row's size may be missing; if present it is once, few, many or a size class.

J | size | D | V | CDR3
TRBJ2-7 | NA | NA | TRBV10-3 | AISAGTESSYEQY
TRBJ1-1 | NA | NA | TRBV6-2/TRBV6-3 | ASSGVMNTEAF
TRBJ1-1 | many | NA | TRBV18 | ASSPFELGVVNTEAF
TRBJ2-1 | many | NA | TRBV6-5 | ASSYGPHEQF
TRBJ1-2 | NA | NA | TRBV5-6 | ASTSGFSYGYT
TRBJ2-1 | NA | TRBD2 | TRBV11-2 | ASSFTSGYYNEQF
TRBJ2-2 | NA | NA | TRBV21-1 | ASIAFPSQRHNTGELF
TRBJ1-1 | NA | NA | TRBV7-2 | ASSLVWGNTEAF
TRBJ1-2 | NA | NA | TRBV11-2 | ASSVVSDGYT
TRBJ2-5 | NA | TRBD2 | TRBV20-1 | SARGRGGQETQY
TRBJ1-1 | NA | TRBD1 | TRBV5-1 | ASKGQGGNTEAF
TRBJ2-1 | many | NA | TRBV12-3/TRBV12-4 | ASSPDGRYNEQF
TRBJ2-3 | NA | NA | TRBV5-4 | ASSREGAFTDTQY
TRBJ2-3 | NA | NA | TRBV2 | ASSGRGATSLPDTQY
TRBJ2-1 | NA | NA | TRBV6-2/TRBV6-3 | ASSYSTPGPIYNEQF
TRBJ2-2 | NA | NA | TRBV7-2 | ASSSWPGELF
TRBJ2-7 | many | NA | TRBV7-2 | ASSLVRGGEHEQY
TRBJ2-5 | few | NA | TRBV6-5 | ASSYSQGRQTQY
TRBJ1-6 | NA | TRBD1 | TRBV28 | ASRTDREPYNSPLH
TRBJ1-1 | few | NA | TRBV4-1 | ASSQAQISSGSEAF
TRBJ1-1 | few | NA | TRBV5-5 | ASSLGPVRTEAF
TRBJ2-2 | NA | TRBD2 | TRBV12-5 | ASEPGRVGTGELF
TRBJ1-2 | NA | NA | TRBV29-1 | SVEVGGGGYT
TRBJ2-7 | many | NA | TRBV7-2 | ASSQGTGKQY
TRBJ1-2 | few | NA | TRBV7-2 | ASSLPGDYGYT
TRBJ1-6 | NA | NA | TRBV7-2 | ASSLEGGSYNSPLH
TRBJ2-3 | few | NA | TRBV5-4 | ASSFRRGGDTQY
TRBJ2-1 | NA | NA | TRBV6-2/TRBV6-3 | ASSYMGVWNEQF
TRBJ2-2 | NA | NA | TRBV27 | ASSKALRTLVSNTGELF
TRBJ1-3 | many | TRBD1 | TRBV12-3/TRBV12-4 | ASSRGQGVLGSGNTIY
TRBJ2-5 | NA | TRBD2 | TRBV20-1 | SARGLAGEETQY
TRBJ2-7 | many | NA | TRBV10-1 | ASSESIGGTPIRRY
TRBJ2-5 | NA | NA | TRBV5-1 | ASTIDQETQY
TRBJ2-2 | NA | NA | TRBV6-5 | ASSYRSDRPGELF
TRBJ2-3 | few | TRBD1 | TRBV6-5 | ASSRRQGITDTQY
TRBJ2-7 | NA | NA | TRBV3-1 | ASSQDPQKPYEQY
TRBJ1-3 | few | NA | TRBV7-3 | ASSPGTSGNTIY
TRBJ1-5 | few | NA | TRBV18 | ASSPPGRRGNQPQH
TRBJ1-2 | NA | NA | TRBV3-1 | ASSHLGQDGYT
TRBJ1-2 | NA | NA | TRBV12-3/TRBV12-4 | ASSPQVRGNYGYT
TRBJ2-1 | NA | TRBD1 | TRBV15 | ATSRSMGQSGFSPYNEQF
TRBJ1-5 | few | NA | TRBV12-5 | ASGLVLGKEFVNQPQH
TRBJ1-5 | NA | NA | TRBV3-1 | ASSPDWNQPQH
TRBJ1-2 | NA | NA | TRBV15 | ATSRTLSDGYT
TRBJ2-3 | few | NA | TRBV7-2 | ASSLDHRLAY